Each of the 25 T cell receptor beta chains below was sequenced from the same sample in a study of human T cells and chemical hapten exposure. TCRdb fed the RACE reads into MiXCR, producing one record per CDR3 protein. The sample lists about 360,000 distinct CDR3 sequences, nearly 5% occurring once. This sample's time point: patch test 1, 2 weeks after DPC sensitization. Treatment described: therapeutic diphenylcyclopropenone sensitization with weekly scalp DPC. The sequencing here drew on whole blood, taken in connection with sensitization to the hapten diphenylcyclopropenone (DPC). All receptors come from a woman in her 50s with alopecia areata. Some clones in this sample may be carry-over from other donors' samples.

This clonotype was detected ten times or more. The DNA is left out, because the CDR3 cannot be placed on it with certainty; the CDR3 is given as TCRdb lists it. CDR3 residues: CASSSLLWGHGNSYEQYF. The rearrangement joins TRBV21-1 to TRBJ2-7; the D call in the table, TRBD2, was not verified against the DNA. TRBV21-1 constitutes a pseudogene. Termini included, the CDR3 measures 18 amino acids.

This clonotype was counted a few times. This rearrangement joins TRBV11-2 to TRBJ1-4, with no clear D. This CDR3 spans 12 amino acids. V lost 8 bases to trimming and J lost 5 bases, with 9 bases between them. Germline loops: CDR1 SGHAT, CDR2 FQNNGV. CDR3 DNA: TGTGCCAGCCAGAGGCAGAATGAAAAACTGTTTTTT. Encoded protein: CASQRQNEKLFF.

There are many counts of this clonotype. The chain links TRBV7-8 to TRBJ2-7; D is ambiguous. From germline, CDR1 is SGHVS and CDR2 FQNEAQ. Trimming removed 5 bases from V and 3 bases from J, with 17 bases in between. This CDR3 spans 15 amino acids. The chain's CDR3 is CASSHGRTRNYEQYF. In nucleotides, the CDR3 is TGTGCCAGCAGCCATGGCAGGACGCGGAACTACGAGCAGTACTTC.

The chain links TRBV20-1 to TRBJ2-3, with TRBD2 as a possible D gene (6 bases). V gave up 6 bases and J gave up 6 bases, with 16 bases separating them. CDR3 length: 13 residues. Looked up from germline, CDR1 is DFQATT and CDR2 is SNEGSKA (reference sequence). As DNA, the CDR3 is TGCAGTGCCCTAGAAGTGGCGGGGGATACGCAGTATTTT. Translating gives CSALEVAGDTQYF.

V usage is TRBV20-1 and J usage is TRBJ2-7; D is perhaps TRBD2 (6 bases). Germline assignment: CDR1 DFQATT and CDR2 SNEGSKA (reference sequence). The V end was cut by 5 bases, the J end by 1 base, with 15 bases between. This CDR3 is built from 14 residues. CDR3 residues: CSAGRGSGSYEQYF. In nucleotides, the CDR3 is TGCAGTGCTGGACGGGGTAGCGGTTCCTACGAGCAGTACTTC.

This clonotype was detected ten times or more. The chain has TRBV29-1 and TRBJ1-1; D remains unclear. The V gene's germline CDR1 is SQVTM and CDR2 ANQGSEA. The CDR3 spans 13 residues. Trimming pared 7 bases from V and 3 bases from J, leaving 15 bases between. The CDR3 nucleotides are TGCAGCGCTGGATTGCCTGGACACACTGAAGCTTTCTTT. It is translated as CSAGLPGHTEAFF.

This clonotype was counted ten times or more. The chain has TRBV27 and TRBJ2-1; TRBD1 matches at 11 bases. The J segment lost 8 bases and the V segment lost 3 bases, leaving 9 bases of the junction unmatched. Germline V gene lookup returns CDR1 MNHEY and CDR2 SMNVEV (reference sequence). CDR3 length: 16 residues. In DNA form, the CDR3 reads TGTGCCAGCAGTTTTTGGGGGACAGGGGGAAGCGATGAGCAGTTCTTC. It is translated as CASSFWGTGGSDEQFF.

This clonotype was observed a few times. The chain carries TRBV6-5 and TRBJ1-6; tentative D call: TRBD1 (5 bases). V shed 6 bases and J shed 10 bases, with 16 bases lying between them. Germline values: CDR1 MNHEY, CDR2 SVGAGI. This CDR3 region has 14 residues. The CDR3 sequence is CASRSGPRGSPLHF. In DNA, the CDR3 is TGTGCCAGCAGGTCCGGGCCCCGGGGGTCACCCCTCCACTTT.

This clonotype was seen repeatedly, ten times or more. V gene TRBV6-2 or TRBV6-3 combines with J gene TRBJ1-1; D is ambiguous. Trimming left V 4 bases short and J 8 bases short, with 17 bases between. This CDR3 is built from 14 residues. Looked up from germline, CDR1 is MNHEY and CDR2 is SVGEGT. The CDR3 region has the DNA TGTGCCAGCAGTTCCACGTCCTTTACCGAAGAAGCTTTCTTT. Amino acid sequence: CASSSTSFTEEAFF.

This clonotype was observed a few times. The J gene is TRBJ2-1, the V gene TRBV6-2 or TRBV6-3, with D possibly matching TRBD1 (6 bases). V lost 2 bases, J lost 10 bases, and 12 bases lay in between. CDR1 and CDR2 (germline): MNHEY, SVGEGT. CDR3 length equals 13 residues. CDR3 protein: CASSYTPDREQFF. The CDR3 bases are TGTGCCAGCAGTTACACCCCCGACAGGGAGCAGTTCTTC.

The chain links TRBV10-1 to TRBJ2-7; D is undetermined. This CDR3 spans 10 amino acids. The germline V and J ends were trimmed by 9 bases and 9 bases, with 12 bases remaining between them. Germline loops: CDR1 WNHNN, CDR2 SYGVQD (reference sequence). CDR3 in amino acids: CASPHILQYF. The CDR3 coding sequence is TGCGCCAGTCCCCATATCCTGCAGTACTTC.

This clonotype was detected only a few times. J is TRBJ1-2 and V is TRBV12-3 or TRBV12-4; 11 bases match TRBD1. J gave up 6 bases and V 3 bases, and 3 bases lay outside the gene matches. This CDR3 has 14 amino acids. The CDR3 reads CASSFGQGADGYTF. The CDR3 bases are TGTGCCAGCAGTTTTGGACAGGGGGCGGATGGCTACACCTTC.

This clonotype came up many times. This chain links TRBV5-1 with TRBJ1-1; 7 bases line up with TRBD1. V trimming: 4 bases; J trimming: 12 bases; junction bases outside the gene matches: 6. The CDR3 contains 11 residues. The germline V gene encodes CDR1 SGHRS and CDR2 YFSETQ. The CDR3 loop is CASSLDRKSFF. DNA for the CDR3: TGCGCCAGCAGCCTGGACAGGAAGTCTTTCTTT. Together with reference TRBV5-1 and TRBJ1-1, the CDR3 gives the full variable domain: KAGVTQTPRYLIKTRGQQVTLSCSPISGHRSVSWYQQTPGQGLQFLFEYFSETQRNKGNFPGRFSGRQFSNSRSEMNVSTLELGDSALYLCASSLDRKSFFGQGTRLTVV.

This clonotype was counted between two and nine times. CDR3: CASSQLEVNTEAFF. The CDR3 coding sequence is TGTGCCAGCAGCCAGCTTGAGGTGAACACTGAAGCTTTCTTT. The gene calls are TRBV4-2 and TRBJ1-1; D gene ambiguous. Germline CDR1 reads LGHNA; CDR2 reads YNFKEQ. This CDR3 region has 14 residues. The germline V and J ends were trimmed by 3 bases and 0 bases, with 8 bases remaining between them.

Ten or more counts support this clonotype. The J gene is TRBJ2-1, the V gene TRBV6-1, with a possible D match to TRBD2 (5 bases). The CDR3 spans 16 residues. The V end lost 6 bases, the J end lost 0 bases, and 15 bases lay between the germline ends. CDR1 is MNHNS, CDR2 SASEGT, per germline. CDR3 coding DNA: TGTGCCAGCAGCCGCGAGGGCACGGGCTCCTACAATGAGCAGTTCTTC. It yields the protein CASSREGTGSYNEQFF.

This clonotype was counted ten times or more. The chain employs TRBV29-1 and TRBJ1-1, with TRBD1 matching over 8 bases. Germline values: CDR1 SQVTM, CDR2 ANQGSEA. This CDR3 spans 13 amino acids. After removal of 6 bases from V and 4 bases from J, the junction contained 7 bases not matched to a gene. The CDR3, as DNA: TGCAGCGTAAGACAGGGGATAAGCACTGAAGCTTTCTTT. It encodes CSVRQGISTEAFF.

The chain combines TRBV12-3 or TRBV12-4 with TRBJ1-6, with 7 bases identical to TRBD1. V dropped 7 bases and J dropped 9; count of bases not matched to a gene: 3. This CDR3 is 12 amino acids long. The CDR3 coding sequence is TGTGCCAGCACCCGACAGGGTTCACCCCTCCACTTT. Translating gives CASTRQGSPLHF.

This clonotype has a count of ten or more. This rearrangement joins TRBV2 to TRBJ2-1; D assignment may be TRBD1 or TRBD2 (5 bases each). The CDR3 spans 12 residues. V was cut by 5 bases and J by 9 bases, with 11 bases left in between. Germline V CDR1 and CDR2: SNHLY, FYNNEI. The CDR3: CASSMTAVEQFF. CDR3 bases: TGTGCCAGCAGTATGACAGCGGTTGAGCAGTTCTTC.

This clonotype was picked up many times. The CDR3 loop reads CASSLIGQPWAKNIQYF. As DNA, the CDR3 is TGTGCCAGCAGCTTGATAGGGCAGCCATGGGCCAAAAACATTCAGTACTTC. The chain combines TRBV5-6 with TRBJ2-4; unclear D gene. Germline lookup yields CDR1 SGHDT and CDR2 YYEEEE. With 1 base removed from V and 1 base from J, the gap between germline ends came to 15 bases. The CDR3 is 17 residues long.

Ten or more counts support this clonotype. The chain carries TRBV6-5 and TRBJ1-1; 8 positions agree with TRBD1. CDR3 length: 14 residues. In germline, CDR1 is MNHEY, CDR2 SVGAGI. Trimming at V came to 0 bases and at J to 3 bases, leaving 0 bases not matched to a gene. CDR3 sequence: CASSYSQGDTEAFF. Written as DNA, the CDR3 is TGTGCCAGCAGTTACTCACAGGGGGACACTGAAGCTTTCTTT.

There are a few counts of this clonotype. The CDR3 nucleotides read TGTGCCAGTAGTATTGCCCGCAGGACCAATCAGCCCCAGCATTTT. Amino acids: CASSIARRTNQPQHF. This chain joins TRBV19 and TRBJ1-5, with D uncertain. CDR3 length equals 15 residues. Germline lookup yields CDR1 LNHDA and CDR2 SQIVND (reference sequence). Trimming left V 3 bases short and J 3 bases short, with 12 bases between.

The rearrangement uses TRBV11-3 and TRBJ2-1; 9 nucleotides match TRBD2. The CDR3 is 15 residues long. In germline, CDR1 is SGHNT, CDR2 YENEEA. The J segment lost 7 bases and the V segment lost 2 bases, leaving 6 bases of the junction unmatched. CDR3 loop: CASSLTAGGRNEQFF. In DNA form, the CDR3 reads TGTGCCAGCAGCTTAACAGCGGGAGGCCGGAATGAGCAGTTCTTC.

The CDR3 nucleotides read TGTGCCAGCAGCTTGAAGATCGCCAATCAGCCCCAGCATTTT. As protein: CASSLKIANQPQHF. This rearrangement joins TRBV5-6 to TRBJ1-5; D remains unclear. V was trimmed by 1 base and J by 3 bases, leaving 8 bases between them. The CDR3 is 14 amino acids. CDR1 and CDR2 from the germline V gene are SGHDT and YYEEEE.

This clonotype was counted a few times. CDR3 sequence (DNA): TGTGCCAGCAGCTTGGAGGTCACGGATGGCTACACCTTC. Its translation: CASSLEVTDGYTF. The chain employs TRBV5-6 and TRBJ1-2; D remains ambiguous. The CDR3 contains 13 residues. The V end was cut by 0 bases, the J end by 6 bases, with 9 bases between. Germline V gives CDR1 SGHDT, CDR2 YYEEEE.

The table lists this clonotype with many counts. The V gene is TRBV12-5, the J gene TRBJ1-2; 8 positions match TRBD1. Trimming cost V 1 base and J 4 bases; bases outside gene matches: 2. Germline CDR1 is LGHNT and CDR2 is FRNRAP. The CDR3 length is 14 residues. Here the CDR3 DNA reads TGTGCTAGTGGTTTGGCCGGACAGGGCTATGGCTACACCTTC. Protein sequence: CASGLAGQGYGYTF. The full variable domain, its missing parts supplied by reference TRBV12-5 and TRBJ1-2, is DARVTQTPRHKVTEMGQEVTMRCQPILGHNTVFWYRQTMMQGLELLAYFRNRAPLDDSGMPKDRFSAEMPDATLATLKIQPSEPRDSAVYFCASGLAGQGYGYTFGSGTRLTVV.